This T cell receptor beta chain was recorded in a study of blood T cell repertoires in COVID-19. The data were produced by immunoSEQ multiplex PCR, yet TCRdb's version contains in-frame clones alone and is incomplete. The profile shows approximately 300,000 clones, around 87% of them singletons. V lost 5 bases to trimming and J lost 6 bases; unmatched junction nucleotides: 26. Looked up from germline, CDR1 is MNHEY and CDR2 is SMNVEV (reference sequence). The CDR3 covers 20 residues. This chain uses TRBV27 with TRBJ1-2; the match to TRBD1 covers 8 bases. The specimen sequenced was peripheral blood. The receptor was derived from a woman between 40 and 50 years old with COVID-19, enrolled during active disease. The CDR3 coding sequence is TGTGCCAGCAGTCCTAGGGTCCCGACAGGGGTTTTACCCTGGATCAATGGCTACACCTTC. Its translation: CASSPRVPTGVLPWINGYTF.